The clone carrying this TCR beta chain was observed once. Its target is unknown. The data stem from a study of cytomegalovirus exposure and HLA in healthy donors. Across the study: In an earlier analysis, some 110 million unique TCR beta sequences were found from 150 million to 200 million T cells.

The CDR3 has 13 residues. The V gene lost 2 bases and the J gene lost 5 bases, with 9 bases spanning the gap. Germline CDR1 and CDR2: MNHEY and SMNVEV (reference sequence). Primers for the PCR totalled 60 Vbeta and 13 Jbeta. Sequenced by immunoSEQ multiplex PCR; TCRdb stores in-frame clones only, minus some. Of about 68,000 clones detected, 75% to 85% appear once; the ten largest clones hold approximately 7%. Regarding the study as a whole: CMV serostatus was the only immune exposure information that was available. When analyzed later, a missense DCLRE1C variant was found to be linked to TCR beta V- and J-gene trimming. In a later analysis, compared with equally common non-associated chains, HLA-associated beta chains were more expanded.

The sequenced sample was PBMCs. The chain links TRBV27 to TRBJ2-5; D remains unclear. The source of this sequence is a human donor in good health. The CDR3 nucleotides read TGTGCCAGCAGTTTACGGTTTTTGGAGACCCAGTACTTC. The encoded protein is CASSLRFLETQYF.